A selection of T cell receptor beta chains follows, all from one sample in a study of blood T cells in healthy people across ages. TCRdb used MiXCR to reprocess the 5' RACE reads, holding one entry per CDR3 protein. The profile shows around 1,500,000 distinct CDR3 sequences, 42% of them singletons. The specimen sequenced was blood. The receptors stem from a young woman in good health. CDR3s include the opening cysteine and the closing phenylalanine or tryptophan. Clone size is given for some rows only: seen once, a few or many times, or a class if the clone is expanded.

j_gene	len	abundance	v_gene	CDR3aa
NA	19	NA	TRBV12-3/TRBV12-4	CASSPWGPAGRSSYNEQYF
TRBJ2-4	16	NA	TRBV6-1	CASSEGQGGAKNIQYF
TRBJ1-1	15	many	TRBV9	CASSTKTGPRTEAFF
TRBJ1-1	14	NA	TRBV7-9	CASSLASLNTEAFF
TRBJ2-3	16	NA	TRBV20-1	CSAVDPSGLSTDTQYF
TRBJ2-1	15	NA	TRBV7-9	CASSPRTPSYNEQFF
TRBJ1-5	17	once	TRBV6-1	CATLRPAGTRDSQPQHF
TRBJ1-6	14	NA	TRBV27	CASSLARGNSPLHF
TRBJ2-1	13	NA	TRBV30	CAWSVKGGNEQFF
TRBJ1-5	16	NA	TRBV20-1	CSARESARGINQPQHF